Listed here are 31 T cell receptor beta chains from one sample, sequenced in a study of shared clonotypes between healthy human individuals. TCRdb keeps only in-frame clones here, not all; method: immunoSEQ multiplex PCR. The data contain a few hundred thousand clones, around 80% of them singletons. The sequenced sample consisted of PBMCs. All receptors derive from a woman aged 40 to 55 in good health. Some clones in this sample may be carry-over from other donors' samples.

The chain recombines TRBV6-9 with TRBJ2-5; TRBD2 agrees at 9 bases. The J call may be wrong; the DNA end is better matched by TRBJ2-7. Germline V gene data show CDR1 as MNHGY and CDR2 as SVAAGI. The CDR3 length is 15 residues. The CDR3 nucleotides read TGTGCCAGCAATCCAGCGGGAGGACTGACATACGAGCAGTACTTC. Translating gives CASNPAGGLTYEQYF.

The chain's CDR3 is CASSLGSSGIANEQFF. DNA of the CDR3: TGTGCCAGCAGCTTAGGCAGTAGCGGGATTGCCAATGAGCAGTTCTTC. The chain uses TRBV7-9 and TRBJ2-1, with 8 bases lining up with TRBD2. Unmatched junction bases numbered 8, after V lost 1 base and J lost 6 bases. This CDR3 has 16 amino acids. CDR1 SEHNR and CDR2 FQNEAQ come from the germline V gene (reference sequence).

The chain couples TRBV6-5 to TRBJ1-1; TRBD1 agrees at 10 bases. V lost 5 bases to trimming and J lost 7 bases; unmatched junction nucleotides: 7. CDR1 is MNHEY and CDR2 is SVGAGI in the germline V gene. This CDR3 contains 14 residues. In DNA, the CDR3 is TGTGCCAGCAGTGAGGACAGGGGGGGGTTTGAAGCTTTCTTT. This translates into CASSEDRGGFEAFF.

This clone was observed a few times. The chain carries TRBV19 and TRBJ2-2; D is perhaps TRBD1 (5 bases). The V gene's germline CDR1 is LNHDA and CDR2 SQIVND (reference sequence). This CDR3 region has 15 residues. The V gene lost 3 bases and the J gene lost 1 base, with 9 bases spanning the gap. CDR3 residues: CASSMDIKNTGELFF. The CDR3 DNA sequence: TGTGCCAGTAGTATGGACATTAAGAACACCGGGGAGCTGTTTTTT.

The chain is built from TRBV19 and TRBJ2-5; D is uncertain. V lost 7 bases and J lost 5, with 11 bases in between. CDR1 LNHDA and CDR2 SQIVND come from the germline V gene (reference sequence). CDR3 length: 12 amino acids. DNA of the CDR3: TGTGCCAGTACCCTCATTTGGGAGACCCAGTACTTC. It is translated as CASTLIWETQYF.

This chain uses TRBV21-1 with TRBJ2-4; TRBD2 is taken as the D call from the table, unchecked against the DNA. TRBV21-1 is recorded as a pseudogene. The CDR3 covers 16 residues. CDR3 in amino acids: CASSKGAGLAKNIQYF. As DNA, the CDR3 is TGTGCCAGCAGCAAAGGGGCGGGGTTAGCCAAAAACATTCAGTACTTC.

This chain connects TRBV14 to TRBJ1-4; D ambiguous. CDR3 size: 13 residues. V gave up 5 bases and J gave up 3 bases, with 7 bases separating them. Germline V gene data show CDR1 as SGHDN and CDR2 as FVKESK. The CDR3 sequence: CASSYGANEKLFF. The CDR3 bases are TGTGCCAGCAGCTACGGCGCTAATGAAAAACTGTTTTTT.

The V and J genes are TRBV28 and TRBJ1-2; a possible D gene is TRBD1 (5 bases). The CDR3 runs to 12 residues. Trimming took off 5 bases at V and 4 bases at J, with 8 bases between the two ends. Germline V CDR1 and CDR2: MDHEN, SYDVKM. For the CDR3, the DNA is TGTGCCAGCAGTGAAGACAGCTATGGCTACACCTTC. It codes for CASSEDSYGYTF.

V and J are TRBV5-4 and TRBJ1-6; tentative D call: TRBD1 (5 bases). V lost 2 bases and J 7 bases, leaving 10 bases between the germline ends. The CDR3 consists of 14 residues. The V gene's germline CDR1 is SGHNT and CDR2 YYREEE (reference sequence). Written as DNA, the CDR3 is TGTGCCAGCAGCTTTGGGGGGAGGAATTCACCCCTCCACTTT. Protein product: CASSFGGRNSPLHF.

This chain joins TRBV27 and TRBJ2-7; perhaps D is TRBD1 or TRBD2 (5 bases each). Trimming removed 3 bases at V and 2 bases at J, with 11 bases between. Germline lookup yields CDR1 MNHEY and CDR2 SMNVEV (reference sequence). This CDR3 comprises 14 residues. Here the CDR3 DNA reads TGTGCCAGCAGTTTTTCTCCGGGGCCCTACGAGCAGTACTTC. Translating gives CASSFSPGPYEQYF.

The chain has TRBV6-1 and TRBJ2-7; 7 bases line up with TRBD2. The V gene's germline CDR1 is MNHNS and CDR2 SASEGT. The CDR3 sequence is 16 residues long. V was pared by 0 bases and J by 0 bases, with 5 bases of the junction left unmatched. CDR3 sequence reads: CASSEALAASSYEQYF. CDR3 DNA: TGTGCCAGCAGTGAAGCGCTAGCGGCCAGCTCCTACGAGCAGTACTTC.

This clone was found once. The CDR3 reads CASSSGTVLSGELFF. DNA of the CDR3: TGTGCCAGCAGTTCCGGGACAGTCTTAAGCGGGGAGCTGTTTTTT. The chain links TRBV6-6 to TRBJ2-2; 7 nucleotides match TRBD1. This CDR3 spans 15 amino acids. Germline assignment: CDR1 MNHNY and CDR2 SVGAGI (reference sequence). The ends lost 4 bases at V and 7 bases at J; junction bases unmatched: 9.

The chain is built from TRBV19 and TRBJ1-4; D might be TRBD1 (5 bases). The germline CDR1 and CDR2 sequences are LNHDA and SQIVND (reference sequence). This CDR3 has 15 residues. V was trimmed by 10 bases and J by 0 bases, leaving 15 bases between them. As DNA, the CDR3 is TGTGCCATTGGAGACAGACGTGCAACTAATGAAAAACTGTTTTTT. Protein: CAIGDRRATNEKLFF. The whole variable domain, filled in from reference TRBV19 and TRBJ1-4, reads DGGITQSPKYLFRKEGQNVTLSCEQNLNHDAMYWYRQDPGQGLRLIYYSQIVNDFQKGDIAEGYSVSREKKESFPLTVTSAQKNPTAFYLCAIGDRRATNEKLFFGSGTQLSVL.

The genes are TRBV15 and TRBJ2-1, with D uncertain. Trimming stripped 2 bases from V and 3 bases from J, with 5 bases between. This CDR3 is 13 amino acids long. CDR1 is LNHNV and CDR2 is YYDKDF in the germline V gene (reference sequence). CDR3 region: CATSRQNYNEQFF. The CDR3 DNA sequence: TGTGCCACCAGCAGACAGAACTACAATGAGCAGTTCTTC.

CDR3 amino acids: CASSLEARGNYGYTF. The CDR3, as DNA: TGTGCCAGCAGCTTGGAGGCCAGGGGTAACTATGGCTACACCTTC. The chain uses TRBV5-5 and TRBJ1-2, with D tentatively TRBD1 (6 bases). The V and J ends lost 0 bases and 1 base respectively, with 10 bases between them. CDR3 length: 15 amino acids. Germline loops: CDR1 SGHKS, CDR2 YYEKEE (reference sequence).

The chain is built from TRBV30 and TRBJ2-2; D unclear. Trimming shortened V by 8 bases and J by 4 bases, and 23 bases separated the two germline ends. CDR3 length: 16 amino acids. CDR1 is GTSNPN, CDR2 SVGIG, per germline (reference sequence). The CDR3 reads CAADRVARQVTGELFF. The CDR3 DNA follows: TGTGCCGCCGATAGGGTGGCTCGGCAGGTCACCGGGGAGCTGTTTTTT. Based on the CDR3 plus reference TRBV30 and TRBJ2-2, the full variable domain is SQTIHQWPATLVQPVGSPLSLECTVEGTSNPNLYWYRQAAGRGLQLLFYSVGIGQISSEVPQNLSASRPQDRQFILSSKKLLLSDSGFYLCAADRVARQVTGELFFGEGSRLTVL.

This clone was seen only once. This chain joins TRBV2 and TRBJ2-3, with D tentatively TRBD1 or TRBD2 (6 bases each). The length of the CDR3 is 15 residues. Germline V gives CDR1 SNHLY, CDR2 FYNNEI. V was trimmed by 5 bases and J by 4 bases, leaving 16 bases between them. The CDR3 spells CASSYFGGLADTQYF. The DNA of the CDR3 is TGTGCCAGCAGTTATTTTGGGGGGCTGGCAGATACGCAGTATTTT.

V gene TRBV6-5 combines with J gene TRBJ2-2; D not resolved. CDR1 and CDR2 (germline): MNHEY, SVGAGI. This CDR3 spans 15 amino acids. V lost 8 bases and J 4 bases, leaving 17 bases between the germline ends. The CDR3 bases are TGTGCCAGCCGCGAAGGGCTGCAGACCACCGGGGAGCTGTTTTTT. It is translated as CASREGLQTTGELFF.

This clone was picked up a small number of times. A single base is all that separates this from a far larger clone, so a read error is likely. Other DNA sequences in the sample encode the same CDR3. The rearrangement uses TRBV7-2 and TRBJ1-1; D is perhaps TRBD1 (5 bases). This CDR3 spans 14 amino acids. Germline V gene data show CDR1 as SGHTA and CDR2 as FQGNSA. V was shortened by 0 bases and J by 3 bases, with 8 bases between the two germline ends. DNA of the CDR3: TGTGCCAGCAGCTTAGCGGGACGGCACACTGAAGCTTTCTTT. This encodes CASSLAGRHTEAFF.

Comments on this clone: This may come from a read error, since a much larger clone is one base off. This sample includes further DNA sequences coding for the same CDR3. V usage is TRBV9 and J usage is TRBJ1-2; unclear D gene. Germline values: CDR1 SGDLS, CDR2 YYNGEE. This CDR3 has 14 amino acids. The DNA for the CDR3 is TGTGCCAGCGGCGTAGAATCAGGATTATATGGCTACACCTTC. It encodes CASGVESGLYGYTF.

There are a few counts of this clone. V gene TRBV18 combines with J gene TRBJ2-7; 11 bases are a match to TRBD1. The CDR3 is 15 residues long. Germline V gene data show CDR1 as KGHSH and CDR2 as LQKENI. The J segment lost 3 bases and the V segment lost 2 bases, leaving 3 bases of the junction unmatched. CDR3 in DNA: TGTGCCAGCTCACCATCCGGGACAGGGGGCTACGAGCAGTACTTC. It is translated as CASSPSGTGGYEQYF.

The genes are TRBV7-6 and TRBJ2-7; 10 bases agree with TRBD2. The CDR3 sequence is 15 residues long. From germline, CDR1 is SGHVS and CDR2 FNYEAQ. V gave up 4 bases and J gave up 4 bases; unmatched junction bases: 7. The CDR3 sequence is CASSSWTSGAYEQYF. The CDR3 DNA is TGTGCCAGCAGCTCATGGACTAGCGGAGCGTACGAGCAGTACTTC.

Concerning this clone itself: The same CDR3 arises from other DNA sequences in this sample as well. The J gene is TRBJ2-3, the V gene TRBV28; 10 bases align to TRBD1. The CDR3 is 14 residues long. Germline V gene lookup returns CDR1 MDHEN and CDR2 SYDVKM. V dropped 6 bases and J dropped 5; count of bases not matched to a gene: 5. DNA for the CDR3: TGTGCCAGCAGCCGGGACAGGGGTTTAGATACGCAGTATTTT. Protein product: CASSRDRGLDTQYF.

This chain connects TRBV10-2 to TRBJ1-5; D is possibly TRBD1 (5 bases). CDR1 and CDR2 from the germline V gene are WSHSY and SAAADI. The CDR3 sequence is 13 residues long. Trimming removed 6 bases from V and 5 bases from J, with 11 bases in between. CDR3 sequence: CASSWGRDQPQHF. In nucleotides, the CDR3 is TGCGCCAGCAGCTGGGGGAGGGATCAGCCCCAGCATTTT.

The CDR3 DNA reads TGTGCCATCAGTGAGGGAAATGGCTACACCTTC. Translating it yields CAISEGNGYTF. The chain joins TRBV10-3 to TRBJ1-2; D is undetermined. Trimming took 2 bases from V and 6 from J, leaving 4 bases between them. Germline loops: CDR1 ENHRY, CDR2 SYGVKD. This CDR3 contains 11 residues.

The V call is TRBV5-3, the J call TRBJ2-1; the match to TRBD2 covers 9 bases. TRBV5-3 counts as an open reading frame of uncertain function. This CDR3 has 15 residues. After removal of 4 bases from V and 2 bases from J, the junction contained 4 bases not matched to a gene. As DNA, the CDR3 is TGTGCCAGAAGCCCTAGCGGGATAGCCTACAATGAGCAGTTCTTC. It specifies CARSPSGIAYNEQFF.

The chain employs TRBV7-9 and TRBJ2-5; D is possibly TRBD1 (6 bases). This CDR3 spans 15 amino acids. Germline loops: CDR1 SEHNR, CDR2 FQNEAQ (reference sequence). The ends were cut back, 5 bases at V and 4 bases at J, with 17 bases in the middle. CDR3 nucleotide sequence: TGTGCCAGCAGCACCCACCTCAGGGACACAGAGACCCAGTACTTC. Encoded protein: CASSTHLRDTETQYF.

V is TRBV27 and J is TRBJ2-7; D is uncertain. The germline gives CDR1 MNHEY, CDR2 SMNVEV (reference sequence). The CDR3 totals 16 residues. Trimming took off 1 base at V and 6 bases at J, with 19 bases between the two ends. The CDR3 reads CASSLCRSAHAFEQYF. The CDR3 bases are TGTGCCAGCAGTTTATGTAGGAGTGCCCATGCGTTCGAGCAGTACTTC.

V and J are TRBV28 and TRBJ2-3; possible D gene TRBD2, 6 bases. V lost 5 bases, J lost 0 bases, and 15 bases lay in between. This CDR3 has 16 amino acids. Looked up from germline, CDR1 is MDHEN and CDR2 is SYDVKM. The CDR3 DNA sequence: TGTGCCAGCAGTCATTCTCTAGCGTCTAGCACAGATACGCAGTATTTT. Translated, it gives CASSHSLASSTDTQYF. Drawing the rest from reference TRBV28 and TRBJ2-3, the complete variable domain is DVKVTQSSRYLVKRTGEKVFLECVQDMDHENMFWYRQDPGLGLRLIYFSYDVKMKEKGDIPEGYSVSREKKERFSLILESASTNQTSMYLCASSHSLASSTDTQYFGPGTRLTVL.

The chain recombines TRBV18 with TRBJ2-1; either TRBD1 or TRBD2 may supply D (5 bases each). CDR1 and CDR2 (germline): KGHSH, LQKENI. CDR3 length equals 14 residues. The V end was cut by 4 bases, the J end by 6 bases, with 13 bases between. DNA of the CDR3: TGTGCCAGCTCACAGCAAGAGAGGGGCAATGAGCAGTTCTTC. Residues: CASSQQERGNEQFF.

The genes are TRBV5-1 and TRBJ2-1; TRBD2 agrees at 8 bases. Trimming removed 5 bases from V and 5 bases from J; junction bases left unmatched: 12. CDR3 length: 16 residues. The germline V gene encodes CDR1 SGHRS and CDR2 YFSETQ. CDR3 bases: TGCGCCAGCAGAAAAGTAGCGGGGAGTCGGGACAATGAGCAGTTCTTC. Protein product: CASRKVAGSRDNEQFF.